This is a list of T cell receptor beta chains from one sample in a study of blood T cell repertoires in COVID-19. Assay used: immunoSEQ multiplex PCR; TCRdb lists only in-frame clones, some missing. This table holds about 92,000 clones, around 90% found once. Sequencing was performed on peripheral blood. The receptors were sampled from a woman aged 55-70 years with COVID-19, enrolled during active disease. The CDR3 runs from the conserved cysteine through the conserved F or W. Fields, in order: clone size, J gene, V gene, D gene, CDR3 protein, CDR3 DNA. D genes are given only for firm matches. Rows may omit the clone size; those that give it use once, few, many or a size class.

>NA|TRBJ2-1|TRBV5-6|TRBD1
CASSFEQGNEQFF
TGTGCCAGCAGCTTTGAACAGGGGAATGAGCAGTTCTTC
>NA|TRBJ1-5|TRBV12-5|NA
CASLGGINQPQHF
TGTGCTAGCCTGGGGGGGATCAATCAGCCCCAGCATTTT
>once|TRBJ2-3|TRBV5-1|TRBD1
CASGTDRFLTDTQYF
TGCGCCAGCGGAACGGACAGGTTTCTCACAGATACGCAGTATTTT
>NA|TRBJ1-5|TRBV7-9|NA
CASSFEQNQPQHF
TGTGCCAGCAGCTTCGAACAAAATCAGCCCCAGCATTTT
>NA|TRBJ1-3|TRBV11-2|NA
CASSSRRNSGNTIYF
TGTGCCAGCAGCTCAAGGAGGAACTCTGGAAACACCATATATTTT
>NA|TRBJ1-4|TRBV7-2|NA
CASSYYNEKLFF
TGTGCCAGCAGCTACTATAATGAAAAACTGTTTTTT
>NA|TRBJ1-4|TRBV7-2|TRBD1
CASSAHRGQVATNEKLFF
TGTGCCAGCAGCGCCCACAGGGGGCAAGTCGCAACTAATGAAAAACTGTTTTTT
>NA|TRBJ2-4|TRBV6-2/TRBV6-3|NA
CASSPNSKNIQYF
TGTGCCAGCAGTCCCAATTCCAAAAACATTCAGTACTTC
>NA|TRBJ1-1|TRBV28|NA
CASSLGTSVEAFF
TGTGCCAGCAGTTTAGGGACTTCTGTTGAAGCTTTCTTT
>NA|TRBJ1-1|TRBV7-9|TRBD1
CASSLFPRDSEAFF
TGTGCCAGCAGCTTATTCCCCCGGGACAGTGAAGCTTTCTTT
>NA|TRBJ2-3|TRBV13|NA
CASSARYTDTQYF
TGTGCCAGCAGCGCCCGGTACACAGATACGCAGTATTTT
>NA|TRBJ1-1|TRBV7-9|NA
CASRIAGSRVTEAFF
TGTGCCAGCAGAATAGCCGGTTCCCGAGTCACTGAAGCTTTCTTT
>NA|TRBJ1-1|TRBV2|NA
CASSSEITNTEAFF
TGTGCCAGCAGTTCAGAAATAACGAACACTGAAGCTTTCTTT
>NA|TRBJ1-6|TRBV7-2|NA
CASRQTAHNSPLHF
TGTGCCAGCAGGCAGACAGCCCATAATTCACCCCTCCACTTT
>NA|TRBJ2-7|TRBV7-2|NA
CASSLGQIYEQYF
TGTGCCAGCAGCTTAGGACAGATCTACGAGCAGTACTTC
>NA|TRBJ1-2|TRBV5-6|TRBD1
CASSLQGVSGYTF
TGTGCCAGCAGCCTACAGGGGGTGAGTGGCTACACCTTC
>NA|TRBJ1-6|TRBV30|NA
CAWSRQVNSPLHF
TGTGCCTGGAGTCGACAAGTTAATTCACCCCTCCACTTT
>NA|TRBJ2-3|TRBV28|NA
CASRLQGDTQYF
TGTGCCAGCAGGCTCCAGGGAGATACGCAGTATTTT
>NA|TRBJ2-3|TRBV6-4|NA
CASSDSGGYTQYF
TGTGCCAGCAGTGACTCAGGCGGGTATACGCAGTATTTT
>NA|TRBJ1-2|TRBV7-2|NA
CASSLSGVSGGNYGYTF
TGTGCCAGCAGCTTAAGTGGCGTGAGCGGGGGTAACTATGGCTACACCTTC
>NA|TRBJ1-6|TRBV7-2|NA
CASSVSASNSPLHF
TGTGCCAGCAGCGTCAGTGCCTCTAATTCACCCCTCCACTTT
>NA|TRBJ1-1|TRBV12-3/TRBV12-4|NA
CASSFRSTEAFF
TGTGCCAGCAGTTTTCGGTCCACTGAAGCTTTCTTT
>NA|TRBJ2-3|TRBV20-1|TRBD1
CSARQGGTQYF
TGCAGTGCAAGACAGGGGGGTACGCAGTATTTT
>NA|TRBJ2-2|TRBV7-2|NA
CASSSRVTGELFF
TGTGCCAGCAGCTCTCGGGTTACCGGGGAGCTGTTTTTT
>NA|TRBJ2-2|TRBV4-2|TRBD1
CASSPGQGWTGELFF
TGTGCCAGCAGCCCTGGACAGGGTTGGACCGGGGAGCTGTTTTTT
>few|TRBJ1-4|TRBV3-1/TRBV3-2|TRBD1
CASSQERGLEEKLFF
TGTGCCAGCAGCCAAGAAAGGGGGCTTGAGGAAAAACTGTTTTTT
>once|TRBJ1-6|TRBV5-1|NA
CASSTGGDSPLHF
TGCGCCAGCAGCACCGGCGGAGATTCACCCCTCCACTTT
>few|TRBJ2-1|TRBV18|NA
CASSPRREVGNEQFF
TGTGCCAGCTCACCCAGGCGGGAAGTTGGCAATGAGCAGTTCTTC
>NA|TRBJ2-7|TRBV18|NA
CASSPLQGLGPYEQYF
TGTGCCAGCTCACCACTGCAGGGCTTGGGGCCCTACGAGCAGTACTTC
>NA|TRBJ1-1|TRBV7-2|NA
CASSSRDGGEAFF
TGTGCCAGCAGCAGCCGGGACGGGGGAGAAGCTTTCTTT
>NA|TRBJ2-2|TRBV5-1|NA
CASSLGQMDTGELFF
TGCGCCAGCAGCTTGGGACAGATGGACACCGGGGAGCTGTTTTTT
>NA|TRBJ1-5|TRBV3-1/TRBV3-2|NA
CASSPDFSNNQPQHF
TGTGCCAGCAGCCCGGACTTTTCCAACAATCAGCCCCAGCATTTT
>few|TRBJ1-2|TRBV5-4|NA
CASSLPQRNYGYTF
TGTGCCAGCAGCTTGCCTCAACGGAACTATGGCTACACCTTC
>NA|TRBJ1-2|TRBV2|NA
CASSEYTAGTF
TGTGCCAGCAGTGAGTACACCGCCGGGACCTTC
>NA|TRBJ1-5|TRBV12-3/TRBV12-4|NA
CASSWGDYQPQHF
TGTGCCAGCAGTTGGGGGGACTATCAGCCCCAGCATTTT
>NA|TRBJ2-3|TRBV5-1|NA
CASSLADNPSTDTQYF
TGCGCCAGCAGCTTGGCGGACAACCCTAGCACAGATACGCAGTATTTT
>NA|TRBJ1-2|TRBV19|TRBD1
CASRKGQGNYGYTF
TGTGCCAGTAGGAAAGGACAGGGGAACTATGGCTACACCTTC
>NA|TRBJ2-3|TRBV5-5|NA
CASSGVTDTQYF
TGTGCCAGCAGCGGAGTCACAGATACGCAGTATTTT
>NA|TRBJ1-4|TRBV7-6|NA
CASSPRGRILFF
TGTGCCAGCAGCCCACGGGGAAGGATACTGTTTTTT
>NA|TRBJ1-2|TRBV19|NA
CASSIIRVEYGYTF
TGTGCCAGTAGTATAATCCGGGTCGAGTATGGCTACACCTTC
>NA|TRBJ1-1|TRBV7-2|NA
CASSRQENTEAFF
TGTGCCAGCAGCCGACAGGAAAACACTGAAGCTTTCTTT
>NA|TRBJ2-7|TRBV7-6|TRBD1
CASSQGQVNSYEQYF
TGTGCCAGCAGCCAAGGACAGGTGAACTCCTACGAGCAGTACTTC
>few|TRBJ2-3|TRBV2|TRBD2
CASSPTSGGADTQYF
TGTGCCAGCAGTCCGACTAGCGGGGGGGCCGATACGCAGTATTTT
>once|TRBJ2-5|TRBV28|NA
CASSLTDRQETQYF
TGTGCCAGCAGCCTAACGGACAGACAAGAGACCCAGTACTTC
>few|TRBJ2-7|TRBV13|TRBD1
CASSHLGTGGYEQYF
TGTGCCAGCAGCCACCTGGGGACAGGAGGCTACGAGCAGTACTTC
>NA|TRBJ2-7|TRBV21-1|NA
CASAEVAPSSYEQYF
TGTGCCAGCGCCGAGGTCGCCCCGAGCTCCTACGAGCAGTACTTC
>NA|TRBJ1-5|TRBV6-1|NA
CASSEWGDQPQHF
TGTGCCAGCAGTGAATGGGGCGATCAGCCCCAGCATTTT
>NA|TRBJ1-1|TRBV20-1|NA
CSGGWNTEAFF
TGCAGTGGAGGGTGGAACACTGAAGCTTTCTTT
>few|TRBJ1-2|TRBV7-9|NA
CASSLNDLGQRYGYTF
TGTGCCAGCAGCTTAAATGATCTTGGACAGCGCTATGGCTACACCTTC
>NA|TRBJ2-1|TRBV5-5|NA
CASSLFGRSSYNEQFF
TGTGCCAGCAGCTTATTCGGTAGGAGCTCCTACAATGAGCAGTTCTTC
>NA|TRBJ1-1|TRBV9|NA
CASSVAPGAEAFF
TGTGCCAGCAGCGTAGCCCCGGGGGCTGAAGCTTTCTTT
>NA|TRBJ1-6|TRBV7-9|TRBD1
CASSRGQGGSPLHF
TGTGCCAGCAGCCGGGGACAGGGCGGCTCACCCCTCCACTTT
>NA|TRBJ2-3|TRBV9|NA
CASSVSGGGTDTQYF
TGTGCCAGCAGCGTCTCGGGGGGCGGCACAGATACGCAGTATTTT
>NA|TRBJ1-2|TRBV19|TRBD1
CASDSTGDGYTF
TGTGCCAGTGACTCGACAGGGGATGGCTACACCTTC
>NA|TRBJ2-7|TRBV27|NA
CASTPGGPTYEQYF
TGTGCCAGCACGCCAGGGGGGCCCACCTACGAGCAGTACTTC
>NA|TRBJ2-5|TRBV28|NA
CASGGSGRETQYF
TGTGCCAGCGGTGGGAGCGGCAGGGAGACCCAGTACTTC
>NA|TRBJ2-1|TRBV5-1|TRBD1
CASSLAGQGRGNEQFF
TGCGCCAGCAGCTTGGCCGGACAGGGTAGGGGCAATGAGCAGTTCTTC
>NA|TRBJ2-7|TRBV30|NA
CAWSRTVYEQYF
TGTGCCTGGTCGCGGACAGTTTACGAGCAGTACTTC
>NA|TRBJ1-2|TRBV10-3|NA
CAISGREGNYGYTF
TGTGCCATCAGTGGCCGGGAGGGGAACTATGGCTACACCTTC